This T cell receptor (beta chain) was documented in a study of cytomegalovirus exposure and HLA in healthy donors. TCRdb's table, derived via immunoSEQ multiplex PCR, lists solely in-frame clones and lacks some. This table has around 130,000 clones, around nine tenths appearing once. This clone came up a few times. What it binds is unknown. Study-level findings and limits: In vitro experiments confirmed that a few CMV-associated chains were specific for CMV antigens.

V was clipped by 5 bases and J by 3 bases; unmatched bases: 7. Germline V gene data show CDR1 as SGHVS and CDR2 as FNYEAQ. This CDR3 is 14 amino acids long. Sequenced material: PBMCs. This clonotype originated in a man aged 30-40 years in good health and CMV-seronegative. The rearrangement joins TRBV7-6 to TRBJ2-7; 7 bases fit TRBD1. The CDR3 sequence is CASSPTGVGYEQYF. Here the CDR3 DNA reads TGTGCCAGCAGCCCTACAGGGGTGGGCTACGAGCAGTACTTC.